The T cell receptor (beta chain) described here comes from a study of blood T cell repertoires in COVID-19. Study context: Italy, Spain and the United States were the sources of the convalescent and acute COVID-19 samples.

Germline V gives CDR1 SGHTA, CDR2 FQGNSA. V was cut by 3 bases and J by 4 bases, with 9 bases left in between. The CDR3 is 14 amino acids. Authors' methods: By means of reference gene primer amplification, nucleated cell counts were estimated. Produced via immunoSEQ multiplex PCR; TCRdb's table is partial and in-frame only. V and J calls and clone size are as listed in that table; D and trimming were resolved from the DNA. The sample carries about 180,000 clones, over 65% recorded once. Enrollment of patients from Seattle took place during active infection, with longitudinal follow-up. The rearrangement links TRBV7-2 to TRBJ2-2; the D is unclear. The receptor was derived from a person between 65 and 79 years old with COVID-19, enrolled during active disease. Sequencing was performed on peripheral blood. CDR3 region: CASSLSWSTGELFF. CDR3 coding DNA: TGTGCCAGCAGCTTGTCTTGGAGCACCGGGGAGCTGTTTTTT. Full variable domain (outside the CDR3, taken from reference TRBV7-2 and TRBJ2-2): GAGVSQSPSNKVTEKGKDVELRCDPISGHTALYWYRQSLGQGLEFLIYFQGNSAPDKSGLPSDRFSAERTGGSVSTLTIQRTQQEDSAVYLCASSLSWSTGELFFGEGSRLTVL.